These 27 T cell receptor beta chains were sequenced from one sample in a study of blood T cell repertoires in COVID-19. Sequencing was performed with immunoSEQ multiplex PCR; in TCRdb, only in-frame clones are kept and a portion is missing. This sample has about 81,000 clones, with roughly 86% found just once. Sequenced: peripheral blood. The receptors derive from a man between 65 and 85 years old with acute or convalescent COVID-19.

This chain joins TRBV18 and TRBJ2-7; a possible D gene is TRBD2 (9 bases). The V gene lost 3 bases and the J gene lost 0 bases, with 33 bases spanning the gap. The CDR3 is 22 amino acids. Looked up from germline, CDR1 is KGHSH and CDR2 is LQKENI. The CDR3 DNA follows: TGTGCCAGCTCACCTCGGGGGCCGACAGGGGCTCTAGCGGGAAGGAGCTCCTACGAGCAGTACTTC. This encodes CASSPRGPTGALAGRSSYEQYF.

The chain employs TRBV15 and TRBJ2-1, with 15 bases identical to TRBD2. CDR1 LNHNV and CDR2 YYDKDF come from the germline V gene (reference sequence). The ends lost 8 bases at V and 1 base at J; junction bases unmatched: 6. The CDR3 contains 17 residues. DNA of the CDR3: TGTGCCACCCGCGGACTAGCGGGGGGGGCTTCCTACAATGAGCAGTTCTTC. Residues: CATRGLAGGASYNEQFF.

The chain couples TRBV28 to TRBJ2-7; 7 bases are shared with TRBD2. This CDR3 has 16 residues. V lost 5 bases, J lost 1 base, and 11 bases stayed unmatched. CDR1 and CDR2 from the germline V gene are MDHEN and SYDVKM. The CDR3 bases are TGTGCCAGCAGTCCGAAAAGCGGGATAGGGTCCTACGAGCAGTACTTC. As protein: CASSPKSGIGSYEQYF.

CDR3 residues: CASSFSGETYNEQFF. CDR3 coding DNA: TGCGCCAGCAGCTTTAGCGGGGAAACCTACAATGAGCAGTTCTTC. The genes are TRBV10-1 and TRBJ2-1, with TRBD2 matching over 8 bases. This CDR3 contains 15 residues. After removal of 6 bases from V and 2 bases from J, the junction contained 6 bases not matched to a gene. In germline, CDR1 is WNHNN, CDR2 SYGVQD (reference sequence).

The CDR3 is CASSLQTGYGYTF. Here the CDR3 DNA reads TGTGCCAGCTCCCTGCAGACAGGGTATGGCTACACCTTC. This chain uses TRBV18 with TRBJ1-2, with 7 positions matching TRBD1. CDR3 size: 13 residues. Germline CDR1 is KGHSH and CDR2 is LQKENI. The J segment lost 5 bases and the V segment lost 6 bases, leaving 6 bases of the junction unmatched.

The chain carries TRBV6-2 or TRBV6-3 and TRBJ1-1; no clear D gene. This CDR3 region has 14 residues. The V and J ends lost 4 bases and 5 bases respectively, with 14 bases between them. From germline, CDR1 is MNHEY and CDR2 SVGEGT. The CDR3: CASSSRERKTEAFF. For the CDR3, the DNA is TGTGCCAGCAGTTCTCGGGAAAGAAAGACTGAAGCTTTCTTT.

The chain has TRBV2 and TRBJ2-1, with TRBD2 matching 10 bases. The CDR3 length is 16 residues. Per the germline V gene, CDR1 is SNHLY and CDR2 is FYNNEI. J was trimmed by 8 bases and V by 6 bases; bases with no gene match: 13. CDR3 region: CASRDLRSGGADEQFF. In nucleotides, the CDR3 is TGTGCCAGCAGGGACCTACGCAGCGGGGGGGCGGATGAGCAGTTCTTC.

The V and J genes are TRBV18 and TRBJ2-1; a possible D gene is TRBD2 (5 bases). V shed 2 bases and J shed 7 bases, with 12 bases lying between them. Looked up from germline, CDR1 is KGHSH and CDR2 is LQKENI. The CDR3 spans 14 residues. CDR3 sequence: CASSPGVEGNEQFF. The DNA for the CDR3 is TGTGCCAGCTCACCAGGCGTCGAGGGAAATGAGCAGTTCTTC.

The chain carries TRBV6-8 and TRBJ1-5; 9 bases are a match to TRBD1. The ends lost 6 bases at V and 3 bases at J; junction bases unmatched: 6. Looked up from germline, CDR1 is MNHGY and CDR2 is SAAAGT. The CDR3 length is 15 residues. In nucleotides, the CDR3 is TGTGCCAGCAGCCCCGGGACAGGGTTCAATCAGCCCCAGCATTTT. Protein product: CASSPGTGFNQPQHF.

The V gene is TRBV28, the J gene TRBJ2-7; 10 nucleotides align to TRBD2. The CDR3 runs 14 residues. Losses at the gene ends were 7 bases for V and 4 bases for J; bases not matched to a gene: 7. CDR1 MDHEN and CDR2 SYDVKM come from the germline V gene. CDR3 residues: CASKTSGGAYEQYF. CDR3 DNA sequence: TGTGCCAGCAAGACGAGCGGGGGGGCTTACGAGCAGTACTTC.

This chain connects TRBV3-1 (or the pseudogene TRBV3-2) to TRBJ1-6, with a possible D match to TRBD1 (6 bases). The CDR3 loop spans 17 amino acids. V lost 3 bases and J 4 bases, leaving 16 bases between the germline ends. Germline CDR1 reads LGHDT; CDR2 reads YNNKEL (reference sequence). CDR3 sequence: CASSHTGISGYNSPLHF. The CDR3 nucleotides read TGTGCCAGCAGCCATACAGGGATCTCGGGATATAATTCACCCCTCCACTTT.

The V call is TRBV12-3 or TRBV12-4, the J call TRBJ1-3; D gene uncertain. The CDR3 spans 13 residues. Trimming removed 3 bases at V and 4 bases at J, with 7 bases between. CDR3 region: CASSFLEGNTIYF. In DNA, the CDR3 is TGTGCCAGCAGTTTTCTCGAGGGAAACACCATATATTTT.

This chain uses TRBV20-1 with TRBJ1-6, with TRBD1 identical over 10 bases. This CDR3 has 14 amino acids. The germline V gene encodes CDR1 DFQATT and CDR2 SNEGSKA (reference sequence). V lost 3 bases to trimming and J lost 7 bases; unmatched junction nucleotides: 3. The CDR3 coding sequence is TGCAGTGCTAGTCTGGGACAGGGGAATTCACCCCTCCACTTT. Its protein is CSASLGQGNSPLHF.

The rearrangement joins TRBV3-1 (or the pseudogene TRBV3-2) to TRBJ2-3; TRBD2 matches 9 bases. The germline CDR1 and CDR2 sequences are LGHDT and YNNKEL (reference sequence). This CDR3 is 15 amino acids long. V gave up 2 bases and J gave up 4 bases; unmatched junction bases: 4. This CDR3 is CASSQSSGRPDTQYF. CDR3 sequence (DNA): TGTGCCAGCAGCCAAAGTAGCGGGAGACCAGATACGCAGTATTTT.

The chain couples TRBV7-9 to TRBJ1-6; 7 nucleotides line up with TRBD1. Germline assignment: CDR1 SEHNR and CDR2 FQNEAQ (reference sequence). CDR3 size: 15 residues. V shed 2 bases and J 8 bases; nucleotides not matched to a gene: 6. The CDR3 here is CASSLRGQTDSPLHF. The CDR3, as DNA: TGTGCCAGCAGCTTACGGGGACAGACGGATTCACCCCTCCACTTT. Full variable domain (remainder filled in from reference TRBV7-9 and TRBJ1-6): DTGVSQNPRHKITKRGQNVTFRCDPISEHNRLYWYRQTLGQGPEFLTYFQNEAQLEKSRLLSDRFSAERPKGSFSTLEIQRTEQGDSAMYLCASSLRGQTDSPLHFGNGTRLTVT.

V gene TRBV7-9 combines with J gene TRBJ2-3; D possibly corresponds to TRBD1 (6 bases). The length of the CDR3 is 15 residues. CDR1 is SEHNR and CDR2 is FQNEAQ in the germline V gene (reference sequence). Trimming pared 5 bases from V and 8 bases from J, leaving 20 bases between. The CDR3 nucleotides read TGTGCCAGCAGCACACAGGGCAGTGTAGCACTTACGCAGTATTTT. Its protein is CASSTQGSVALTQYF.

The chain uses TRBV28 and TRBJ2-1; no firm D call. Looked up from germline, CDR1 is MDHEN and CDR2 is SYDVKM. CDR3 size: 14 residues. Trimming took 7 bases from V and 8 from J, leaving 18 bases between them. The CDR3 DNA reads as TGTGCCAGCACTCGCGGTAGAGCCCGCGATGAGCAGTTCTTC. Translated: CASTRGRARDEQFF.

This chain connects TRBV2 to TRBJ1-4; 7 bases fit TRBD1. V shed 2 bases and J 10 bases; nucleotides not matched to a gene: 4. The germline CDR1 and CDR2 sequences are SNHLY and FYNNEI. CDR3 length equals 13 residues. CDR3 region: CASSESSGGKLFF. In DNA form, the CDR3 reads TGTGCCAGCAGTGAAAGTTCAGGGGGAAAACTGTTTTTT. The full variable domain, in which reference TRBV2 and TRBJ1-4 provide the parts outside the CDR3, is EPEVTQTPSHQVTQMGQEVILRCVPISNHLYFYWYRQILGQKVEFLVSFYNNEISEKSEIFDDQFSVERPDGSNFTLKIRSTKLEDSAMYFCASSESSGGKLFFGSGTQLSVL.

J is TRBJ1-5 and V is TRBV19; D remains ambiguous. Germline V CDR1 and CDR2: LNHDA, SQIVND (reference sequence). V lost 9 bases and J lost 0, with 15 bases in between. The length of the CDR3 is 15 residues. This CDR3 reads CARCGDRFSNQPQHF. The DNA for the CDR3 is TGTGCCAGGTGCGGGGATAGATTTAGCAATCAGCCCCAGCATTTT.

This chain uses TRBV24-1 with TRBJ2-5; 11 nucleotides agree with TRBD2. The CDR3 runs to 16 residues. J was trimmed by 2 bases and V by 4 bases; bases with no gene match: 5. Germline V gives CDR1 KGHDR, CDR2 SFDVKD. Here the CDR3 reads CATSETLAGVQETQYF. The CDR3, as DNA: TGTGCCACCAGTGAAACACTAGCGGGGGTACAAGAGACCCAGTACTTC.

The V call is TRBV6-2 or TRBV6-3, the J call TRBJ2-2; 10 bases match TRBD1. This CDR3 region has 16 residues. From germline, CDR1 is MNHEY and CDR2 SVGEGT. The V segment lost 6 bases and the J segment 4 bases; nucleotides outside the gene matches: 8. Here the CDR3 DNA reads TGTGCCAGCAGCCGACAGGGGGCACTAGGCACCGGGGAGCTGTTTTTT. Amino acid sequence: CASSRQGALGTGELFF.

The CDR3 spells CGTQKETGELFF. CDR3 coding DNA: TGTGGGACACAAAAAGAGACCGGGGAGCTGTTTTTT. The J gene is TRBJ2-2, the V gene TRBV24-1; maybe TRBD1 (5 bases). The CDR3 extends over 12 amino acids. Germline CDR1 is KGHDR and CDR2 is SFDVKD.

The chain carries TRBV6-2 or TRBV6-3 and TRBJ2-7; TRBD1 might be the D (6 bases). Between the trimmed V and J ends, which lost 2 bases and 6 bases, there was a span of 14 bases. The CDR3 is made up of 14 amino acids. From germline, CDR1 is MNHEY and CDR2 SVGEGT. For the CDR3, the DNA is TGTGCCAGCAGTTACGGACAGATTGGGGGCGAGCAGTACTTC. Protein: CASSYGQIGGEQYF.

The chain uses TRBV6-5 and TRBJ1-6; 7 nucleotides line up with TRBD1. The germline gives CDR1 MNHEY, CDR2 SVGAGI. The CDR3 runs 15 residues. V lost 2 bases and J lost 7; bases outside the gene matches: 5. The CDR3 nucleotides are TGTGCCAGCAGTTACGCTCCGGGACAGAATTCACCCCTCCACTTT. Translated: CASSYAPGQNSPLHF.

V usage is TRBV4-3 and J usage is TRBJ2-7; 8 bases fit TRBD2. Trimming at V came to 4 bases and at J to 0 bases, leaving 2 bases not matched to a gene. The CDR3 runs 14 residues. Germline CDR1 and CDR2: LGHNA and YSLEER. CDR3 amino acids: CASSRSGGSYEQYF. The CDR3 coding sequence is TGCGCCAGCAGCCGGAGCGGGGGCTCCTACGAGCAGTACTTC.

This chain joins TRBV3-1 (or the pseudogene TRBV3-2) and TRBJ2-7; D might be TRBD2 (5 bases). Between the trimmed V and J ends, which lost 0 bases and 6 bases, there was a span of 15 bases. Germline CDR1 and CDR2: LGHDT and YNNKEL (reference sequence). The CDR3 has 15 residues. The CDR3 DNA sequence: TGTGCCAGCAGCCAAGACCTCGGGATGCTAAGCGAGCAGTACTTC. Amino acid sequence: CASSQDLGMLSEQYF.

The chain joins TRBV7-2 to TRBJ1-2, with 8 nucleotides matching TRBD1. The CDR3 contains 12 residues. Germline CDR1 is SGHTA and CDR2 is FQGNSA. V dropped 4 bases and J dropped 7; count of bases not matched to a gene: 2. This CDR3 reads CASSSTGVGYTF. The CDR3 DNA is TGTGCCAGCAGCTCGACAGGGGTTGGCTACACCTTC. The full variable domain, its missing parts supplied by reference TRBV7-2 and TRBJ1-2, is GAGVSQSPSNKVTEKGKDVELRCDPISGHTALYWYRQSLGQGLEFLIYFQGNSAPDKSGLPSDRFSAERTGGSVSTLTIQRTQQEDSAVYLCASSSTGVGYTFGSGTRLTVV.